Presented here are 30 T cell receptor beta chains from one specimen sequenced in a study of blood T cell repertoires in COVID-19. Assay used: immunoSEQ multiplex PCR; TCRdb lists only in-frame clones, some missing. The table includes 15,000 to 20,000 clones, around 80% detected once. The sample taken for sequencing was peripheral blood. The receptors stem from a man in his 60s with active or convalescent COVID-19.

CDR3 DNA: TGTGCCAGCCACACGACTACAGATACGCAGTATTTT. Amino acid sequence: CASHTTTDTQYF. This sequence joins TRBV27 and TRBJ2-3; D unclear. V was trimmed by 8 bases and J by 3 bases, leaving 9 bases between them. The CDR3 contains 12 residues. Per germline, CDR1 MNHEY and CDR2 SMNVEV (reference sequence).

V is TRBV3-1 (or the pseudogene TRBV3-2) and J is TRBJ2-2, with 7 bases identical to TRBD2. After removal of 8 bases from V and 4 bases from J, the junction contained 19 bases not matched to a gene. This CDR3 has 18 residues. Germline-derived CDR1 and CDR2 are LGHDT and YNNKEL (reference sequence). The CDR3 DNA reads TGTGCCAGCTGGGAGGGTCTAGTCCTGGGGGGGAGCACCGGGGAGCTGTTTTTT. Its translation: CASWEGLVLGGSTGELFF.

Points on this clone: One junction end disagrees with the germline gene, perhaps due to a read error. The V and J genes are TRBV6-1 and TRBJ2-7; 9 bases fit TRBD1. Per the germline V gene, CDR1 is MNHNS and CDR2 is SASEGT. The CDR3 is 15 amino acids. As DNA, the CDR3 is TGTGCCAGCAGTAAAGCCGGGACAGGGATCTACGAGCAGTACTTC. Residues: CASSKAGTGIYEQYF.

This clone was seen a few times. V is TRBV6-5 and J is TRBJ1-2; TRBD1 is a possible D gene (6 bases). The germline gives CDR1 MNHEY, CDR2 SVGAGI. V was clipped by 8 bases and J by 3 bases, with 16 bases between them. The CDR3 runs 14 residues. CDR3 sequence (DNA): TGTGCCAGCCGCCTCGGAGCAGGGGACTATGGCTACACCTTC. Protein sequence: CASRLGAGDYGYTF.

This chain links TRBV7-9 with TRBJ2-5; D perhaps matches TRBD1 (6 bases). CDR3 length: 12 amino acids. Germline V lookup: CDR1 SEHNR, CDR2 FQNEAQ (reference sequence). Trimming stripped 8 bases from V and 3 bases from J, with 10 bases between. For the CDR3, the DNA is TGTGCCAGCGAGGGGGTCGAAGAGACCCAGTACTTC. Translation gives CASEGVEETQYF.

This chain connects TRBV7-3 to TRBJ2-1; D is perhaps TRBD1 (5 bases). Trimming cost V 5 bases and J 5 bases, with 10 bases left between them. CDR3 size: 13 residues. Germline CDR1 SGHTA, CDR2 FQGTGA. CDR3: CASSQGPNNEQFF. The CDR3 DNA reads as TGTGCCAGCAGCCAGGGTCCAAACAATGAGCAGTTCTTC.

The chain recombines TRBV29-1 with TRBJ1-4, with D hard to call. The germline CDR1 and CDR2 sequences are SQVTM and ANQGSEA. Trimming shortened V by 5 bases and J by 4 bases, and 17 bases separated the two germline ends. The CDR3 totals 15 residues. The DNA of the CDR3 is TGCAGCGTTTCGGGGTCCGCAGACTATAATGAAAAACTGTTTTTT. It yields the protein CSVSGSADYNEKLFF.

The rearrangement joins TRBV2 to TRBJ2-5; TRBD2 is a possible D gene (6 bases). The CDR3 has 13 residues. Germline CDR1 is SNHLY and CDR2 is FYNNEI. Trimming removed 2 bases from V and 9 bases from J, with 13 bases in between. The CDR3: CASSETPPGAQYF. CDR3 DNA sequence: TGTGCCAGCAGTGAAACTCCCCCGGGGGCCCAGTACTTC.

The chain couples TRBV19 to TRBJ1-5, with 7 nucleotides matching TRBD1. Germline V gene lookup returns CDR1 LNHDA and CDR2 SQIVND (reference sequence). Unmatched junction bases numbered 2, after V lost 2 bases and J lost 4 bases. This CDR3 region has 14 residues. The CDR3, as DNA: TGTGCCAGTAGTATATCGACAGGGAATCAGCCCCAGCATTTT. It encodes CASSISTGNQPQHF.

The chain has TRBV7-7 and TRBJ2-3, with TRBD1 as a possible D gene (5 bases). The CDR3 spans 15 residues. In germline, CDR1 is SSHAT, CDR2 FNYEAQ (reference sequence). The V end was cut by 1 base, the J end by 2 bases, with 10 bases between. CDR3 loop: CASSLGGGITDTQYF. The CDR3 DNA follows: TGTGCCAGCAGCTTAGGGGGCGGTATCACAGATACGCAGTATTTT.

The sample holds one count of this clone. Here the CDR3 reads CSVSRGKGPYEQYF. For the CDR3, the DNA is TGCAGCGTTTCAAGGGGAAAGGGCCCCTACGAGCAGTACTTC. This chain links TRBV29-1 with TRBJ2-7, with a tentative D call TRBD1 (5 bases). Trimming cost V 5 bases and J 2 bases, with 16 bases left between them. The germline gives CDR1 SQVTM, CDR2 ANQGSEA. This CDR3 spans 14 amino acids.

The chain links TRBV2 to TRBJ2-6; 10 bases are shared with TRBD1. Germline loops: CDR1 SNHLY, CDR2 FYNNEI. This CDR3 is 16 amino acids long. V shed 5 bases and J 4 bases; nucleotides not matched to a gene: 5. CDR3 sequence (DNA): TGTGCCAGCAGTAGACAGGGGGCTTACGGGGCCAACGTCCTGACTTTC. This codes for CASSRQGAYGANVLTF.

CDR3 nucleotide sequence: TGTGCCAGCAGAACGGGGGGTTTCTACGAGCAGTACTTC. Translated, it gives CASRTGGFYEQYF. The chain employs TRBV7-2 and TRBJ2-7; 7 nucleotides line up with TRBD2. J was trimmed by 3 bases and V by 6 bases; bases with no gene match: 5. The CDR3 has 13 amino acids. Germline V gene sequence: CDR1 SGHTA, CDR2 FQGNSA.

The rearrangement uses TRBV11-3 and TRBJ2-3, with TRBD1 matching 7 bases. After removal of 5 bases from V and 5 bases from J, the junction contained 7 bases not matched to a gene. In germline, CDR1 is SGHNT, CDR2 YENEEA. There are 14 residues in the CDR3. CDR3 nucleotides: TGTGCCAGCAGCCCCCCGAGACAGGGAGATACGCAGTATTTT. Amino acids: CASSPPRQGDTQYF.

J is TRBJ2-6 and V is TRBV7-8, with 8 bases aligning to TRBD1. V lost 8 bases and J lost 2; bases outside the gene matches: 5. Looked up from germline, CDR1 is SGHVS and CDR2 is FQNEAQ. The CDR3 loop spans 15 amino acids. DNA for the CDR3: TGTGCCAGCCGGAAGGACAGGGCTGGGGCCAACGTCCTGACTTTC. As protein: CASRKDRAGANVLTF. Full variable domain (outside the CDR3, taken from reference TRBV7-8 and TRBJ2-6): GAGVSQSPRYKVAKRGQDVALRCDPISGHVSLFWYQQALGQGPEFLTYFQNEAQLDKSGLPSDRFFAERPEGSVSTLKIQRTQQEDSAVYLCASRKDRAGANVLTFGAGSRLTVL.

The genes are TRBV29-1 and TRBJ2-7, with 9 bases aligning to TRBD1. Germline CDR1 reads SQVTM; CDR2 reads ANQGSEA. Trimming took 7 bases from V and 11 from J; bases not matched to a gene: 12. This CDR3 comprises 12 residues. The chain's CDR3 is CSALTGGGHKYF. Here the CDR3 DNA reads TGCAGCGCCCTGACAGGGGGGGGACATAAGTACTTC.

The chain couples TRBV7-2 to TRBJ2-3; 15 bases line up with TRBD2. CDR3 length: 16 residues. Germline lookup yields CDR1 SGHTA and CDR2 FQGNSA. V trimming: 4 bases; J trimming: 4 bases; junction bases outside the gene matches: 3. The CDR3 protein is CASSWTSGRVADTQYF. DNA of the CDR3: TGTGCCAGCAGCTGGACTAGCGGGAGGGTTGCAGATACGCAGTATTTT.

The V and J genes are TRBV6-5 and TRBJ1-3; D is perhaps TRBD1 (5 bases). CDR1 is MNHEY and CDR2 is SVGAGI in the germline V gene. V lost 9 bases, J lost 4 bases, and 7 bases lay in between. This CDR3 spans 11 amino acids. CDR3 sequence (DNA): TGTGCCAGGAACAGGGGAAACACCATATATTTT. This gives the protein CARNRGNTIYF.

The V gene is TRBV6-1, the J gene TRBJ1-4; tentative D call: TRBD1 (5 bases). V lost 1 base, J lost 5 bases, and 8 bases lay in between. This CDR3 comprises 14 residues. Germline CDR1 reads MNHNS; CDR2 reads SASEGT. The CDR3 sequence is CASSEEGLNEKLFF. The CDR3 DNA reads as TGTGCCAGCAGTGAAGAGGGACTGAATGAAAAACTGTTTTTT.

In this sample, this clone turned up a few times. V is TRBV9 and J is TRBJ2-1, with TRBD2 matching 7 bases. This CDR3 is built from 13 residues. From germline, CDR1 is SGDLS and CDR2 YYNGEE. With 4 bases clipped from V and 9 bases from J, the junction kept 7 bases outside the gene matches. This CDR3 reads CASSRGGSGEQFF. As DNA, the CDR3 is TGTGCCAGCAGCCGGGGAGGGTCGGGTGAGCAGTTCTTC.

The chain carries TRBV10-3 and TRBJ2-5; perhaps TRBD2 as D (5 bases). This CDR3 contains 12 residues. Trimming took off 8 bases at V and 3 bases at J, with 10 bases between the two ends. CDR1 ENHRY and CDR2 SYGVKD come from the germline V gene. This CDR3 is CAIGTGKETQYF. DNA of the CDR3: TGTGCCATCGGTACGGGGAAAGAGACCCAGTACTTC.

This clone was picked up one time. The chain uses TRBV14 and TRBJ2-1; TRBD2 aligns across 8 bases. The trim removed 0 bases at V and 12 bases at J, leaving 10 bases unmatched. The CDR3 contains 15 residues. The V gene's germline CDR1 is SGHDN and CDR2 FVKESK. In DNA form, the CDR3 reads TGTGCCAGCAGCCAAGATACGGAGCGGGGGAGAGGGCAGTTCTTC. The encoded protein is CASSQDTERGRGQFF.

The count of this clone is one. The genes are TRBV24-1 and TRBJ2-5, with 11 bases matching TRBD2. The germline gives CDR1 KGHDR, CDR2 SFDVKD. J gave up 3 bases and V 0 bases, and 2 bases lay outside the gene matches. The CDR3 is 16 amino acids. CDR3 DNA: TGTGCCACCAGTGATTTGGGGACTAGCGGAAAAGAGACCCAGTACTTC. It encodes CATSDLGTSGKETQYF.

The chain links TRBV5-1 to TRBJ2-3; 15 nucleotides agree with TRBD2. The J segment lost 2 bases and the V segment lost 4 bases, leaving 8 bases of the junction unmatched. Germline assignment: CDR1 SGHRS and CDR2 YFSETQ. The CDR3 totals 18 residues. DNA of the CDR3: TGCGCCAGCAGCGCTGAGGGACTAGCGGGGGGCCCCACAGATACGCAGTATTTT. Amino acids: CASSAEGLAGGPTDTQYF.

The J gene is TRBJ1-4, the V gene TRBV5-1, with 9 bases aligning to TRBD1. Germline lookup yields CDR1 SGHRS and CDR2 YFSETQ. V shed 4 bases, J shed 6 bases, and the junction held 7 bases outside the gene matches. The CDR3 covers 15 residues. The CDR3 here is CASSDGQGLHEKLFF. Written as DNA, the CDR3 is TGCGCCAGCAGCGACGGACAGGGGTTGCATGAAAAACTGTTTTTT.

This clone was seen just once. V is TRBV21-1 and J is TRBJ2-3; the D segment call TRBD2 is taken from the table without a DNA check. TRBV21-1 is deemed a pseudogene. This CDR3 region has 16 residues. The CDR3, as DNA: TGTGCCAGCGGGTCCGCCTTAGGACTAGCGGGAGATACGCAGTATTTT. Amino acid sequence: CASGSALGLAGDTQYF.

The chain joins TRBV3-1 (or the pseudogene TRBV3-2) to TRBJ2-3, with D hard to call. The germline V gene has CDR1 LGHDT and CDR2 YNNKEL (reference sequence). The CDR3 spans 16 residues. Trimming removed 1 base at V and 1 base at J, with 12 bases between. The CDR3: CASSQGANRGTDTQYF. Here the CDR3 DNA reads TGTGCCAGCAGCCAAGGCGCGAATAGAGGCACAGATACGCAGTATTTT.

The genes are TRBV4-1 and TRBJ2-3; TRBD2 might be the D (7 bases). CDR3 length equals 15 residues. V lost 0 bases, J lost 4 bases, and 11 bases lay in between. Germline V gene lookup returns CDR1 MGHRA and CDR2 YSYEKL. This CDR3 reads CASSQDPGGPDTQYF. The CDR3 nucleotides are TGCGCCAGCAGCCAAGATCCGGGGGGCCCAGATACGCAGTATTTT.

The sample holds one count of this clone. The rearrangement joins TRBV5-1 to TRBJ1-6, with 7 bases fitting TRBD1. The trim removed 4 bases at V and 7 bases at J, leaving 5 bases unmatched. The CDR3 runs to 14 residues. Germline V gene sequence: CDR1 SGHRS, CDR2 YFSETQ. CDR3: CASSPGQKNSPLHF. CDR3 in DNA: TGCGCCAGCAGCCCGGGACAGAAAAATTCACCCCTCCACTTT.

The CDR3 DNA reads TGTGCCAGCAGCTTGGGACAGGGGAACTATGGCTACACCTTC. This encodes CASSLGQGNYGYTF. The chain employs TRBV7-9 and TRBJ1-2; TRBD1 agrees at 10 bases. Per germline, CDR1 SEHNR and CDR2 FQNEAQ (reference sequence). This CDR3 spans 14 amino acids. V was clipped by 3 bases and J by 2 bases; unmatched bases: 0.